A selection of T cell receptor beta chains follows, all from one sample in a study of T-cell reconstitution after alpha-beta-depleted transplantation in children. In TCRdb, the PCR reads were re-called with MiXCR into one record per CDR3 protein. The table has 640,000 or so distinct CDR3 sequences, roughly 15% seen once. The source material was PBMCs from the stem cell graft donor, sampled from the stem cell graft. These receptors were obtained from a human donor who donated a stem cell graft to a child with acute myeloid leukemia. CDR3s include the opening cysteine and the closing phenylalanine or tryptophan. Each record gives: clone size, V gene, D gene, J gene, CDR3 protein, CDR3 DNA. A D gene is named only where the DNA matches it firmly. The size field is filled for only some rows; it gives once, few, many or a size class.

clone_size: few; v_call: TRBV7-8; d_call: NA; j_call: TRBJ1-2; cdr3_aa: CASSPSREFSYGYTF; cdr3_nt: TGTGCCAGCAGCCCGAGTCGGGAATTTTCCTATGGCTACACCTTC
clone_size: few; v_call: TRBV12-3/TRBV12-4; d_call: TRBD1; j_call: TRBJ2-2; cdr3_aa: CASSHGQGETGELFF; cdr3_nt: TGTGCCAGCAGTCACGGACAGGGGGAGACCGGGGAGCTGTTTTTT
clone_size: few; v_call: TRBV7-6; d_call: NA; j_call: TRBJ2-3; cdr3_aa: CASSLKETSPDTQYF; cdr3_nt: TGTGCCAGCAGCTTAAAGGAGACTAGTCCTGATACGCAGTATTTT
clone_size: NA; v_call: TRBV12-3/TRBV12-4; d_call: NA; j_call: TRBJ2-3; cdr3_aa: CASTFGQPDTQYF; cdr3_nt: TGTGCCAGCACCTTTGGACAGCCAGATACGCAGTATTTT
clone_size: NA; v_call: TRBV20-1; d_call: NA; j_call: TRBJ2-7; cdr3_aa: CSARDRGTATYEQYF; cdr3_nt: TGCAGTGCTAGAGACCGTGGGACGGCTACCTACGAGCAGTACTTC
clone_size: NA; v_call: TRBV20-1; d_call: TRBD1; j_call: TRBJ2-2; cdr3_aa: CSAREVNRGHTGELFF; cdr3_nt: TGCAGTGCTAGAGAGGTCAACAGGGGGCACACCGGGGAGCTGTTTTTT
clone_size: many; v_call: TRBV7-6; d_call: NA; j_call: TRBJ1-5; cdr3_aa: CASSLEDGQPQHF; cdr3_nt: TGTGCCAGCAGCTTAGAGGATGGTCAGCCCCAGCATTTT
clone_size: many; v_call: TRBV20-1; d_call: NA; j_call: TRBJ1-1; cdr3_aa: CSARRPGAGMNTEAFF; cdr3_nt: TGCAGTGCTAGACGCCCCGGGGCGGGGATGAACACTGAAGCTTTCTTT
clone_size: NA; v_call: TRBV5-4; d_call: NA; j_call: TRBJ1-1; cdr3_aa: CASQRTWDTEAFF; cdr3_nt: TGTGCCAGCCAACGAACCTGGGACACTGAAGCTTTCTTT
clone_size: many; v_call: TRBV7-2; d_call: NA; j_call: TRBJ2-2; cdr3_aa: CASSFLTGSGGELFF; cdr3_nt: TGTGCCAGCAGCTTTCTTACGGGGTCCGGAGGGGAGCTGTTTTTT
clone_size: many; v_call: TRBV29-1; d_call: TRBD2; j_call: TRBJ2-7; cdr3_aa: CSFWGGRYEQYF; cdr3_nt: TGCAGCTTCTGGGGGGGACGATACGAGCAGTACTTC
clone_size: many; v_call: TRBV6-1; d_call: TRBD1; j_call: TRBJ2-3; cdr3_aa: CASRRDRAADTQYF; cdr3_nt: TGTGCCAGCAGAAGGGACAGGGCGGCAGATACGCAGTATTTT
clone_size: many; v_call: TRBV20-1; d_call: NA; j_call: TRBJ2-2; cdr3_aa: CSARDSPPKPNTGELFF; cdr3_nt: TGCAGTGCTAGAGATTCTCCCCCGAAGCCGAACACCGGGGAGCTGTTTTTT
clone_size: NA; v_call: TRBV20-1; d_call: TRBD2; j_call: TRBJ2-2; cdr3_aa: CSARDRTSGSGELFF; cdr3_nt: TGCAGTGCTAGAGATAGAACTAGCGGGTCTGGGGAGCTGTTTTTT
clone_size: many; v_call: TRBV6-5; d_call: NA; j_call: TRBJ1-2; cdr3_aa: CASSYEGRYGYTF; cdr3_nt: TGTGCCAGCAGTTACGAGGGACGCTATGGCTACACCTTC
clone_size: NA; v_call: TRBV7-2; d_call: TRBD1; j_call: TRBJ2-7; cdr3_aa: CASSLATTGTGDSYEQYF; cdr3_nt: TGTGCCAGCAGCTTAGCTACTACCGGGACAGGGGATTCCTACGAGCAGTACTTC
clone_size: once; v_call: TRBV7-9; d_call: NA; j_call: TRBJ1-2; cdr3_aa: CASSRPGEPGYTF; cdr3_nt: TGTGCCAGCAGCAGGCCAGGGGAACCTGGCTACACCTTC
clone_size: NA; v_call: TRBV30; d_call: NA; j_call: TRBJ2-7; cdr3_aa: CAGGQSSYEQYF; cdr3_nt: TGTGCCGGGGGGCAGAGCTCCTACGAGCAGTACTTC
clone_size: many; v_call: TRBV20-1; d_call: NA; j_call: TRBJ2-1; cdr3_aa: CSAPTLGSYNEQFF; cdr3_nt: TGCAGTGCTCCAACCCTAGGCTCCTACAATGAGCAGTTCTTC
clone_size: few; v_call: TRBV6-1; d_call: NA; j_call: TRBJ1-2; cdr3_aa: CASSGGLGGLGYTF; cdr3_nt: TGTGCCAGCAGTGGGGGCTTAGGAGGTCTTGGCTACACCTTC
clone_size: NA; v_call: TRBV24-1; d_call: NA; j_call: TRBJ1-1; cdr3_aa: CATSDPGRRDGAFF; cdr3_nt: TGTGCCACCAGTGACCCGGGACGGAGGGATGGAGCTTTCTTT
clone_size: few; v_call: TRBV5-1; d_call: NA; j_call: TRBJ2-1; cdr3_aa: CASSLPTGYNEQFF; cdr3_nt: TGCGCCAGCAGCTTGCCGACCGGTTACAATGAGCAGTTCTTC
clone_size: many; v_call: TRBV5-8; d_call: NA; j_call: TRBJ2-1; cdr3_aa: CASSLAGLVRNEQFF; cdr3_nt: TGTGCCAGCAGCTTGGCCGGGTTGGTTAGGAATGAGCAGTTCTTC
clone_size: few; v_call: TRBV20-1; d_call: NA; j_call: TRBJ1-2; cdr3_aa: CSASAGLFGVANYGYTF; cdr3_nt: TGCAGTGCTAGCGCAGGTTTATTCGGGGTAGCGAACTATGGCTACACCTTC
clone_size: few; v_call: TRBV5-1; d_call: TRBD1; j_call: TRBJ2-4; cdr3_aa: CASSMGQGDIQYF; cdr3_nt: TGCGCCAGCAGCATGGGACAGGGGGACATTCAGTACTTC
clone_size: many; v_call: TRBV12-3/TRBV12-4; d_call: NA; j_call: TRBJ2-4; cdr3_aa: CASSFGGQGKNIQYF; cdr3_nt: TGTGCCAGCAGTTTCGGGGGGCAAGGCAAAAACATTCAGTACTTC
clone_size: NA; v_call: TRBV7-2; d_call: NA; j_call: TRBJ2-3; cdr3_aa: CASSLVGAGDTQYF; cdr3_nt: TGTGCCAGCAGCTTAGTAGGGGCAGGGGATACGCAGTATTTT
clone_size: many; v_call: TRBV12-3/TRBV12-4; d_call: NA; j_call: TRBJ1-2; cdr3_aa: CASSGEQGRYGYTF; cdr3_nt: TGTGCCAGCAGTGGAGAGCAGGGACGGTATGGCTACACCTTC
clone_size: many; v_call: TRBV20-1; d_call: TRBD1; j_call: TRBJ2-2; cdr3_aa: CSASGQSTGELFF; cdr3_nt: TGCAGTGCCTCGGGACAGTCCACCGGGGAGCTGTTTTTT
clone_size: few; v_call: TRBV7-2; d_call: NA; j_call: TRBJ2-3; cdr3_aa: CASRGSLPTDTQYF; cdr3_nt: TGTGCCAGCAGGGGGTCCCTCCCCACAGATACGCAGTATTTT
clone_size: NA; v_call: TRBV20-1; d_call: TRBD2; j_call: TRBJ2-5; cdr3_aa: CSARGQRGGWETQYF; cdr3_nt: TGCAGTGCTAGAGGGCAGCGGGGGGGCTGGGAGACCCAGTACTTC
clone_size: many; v_call: TRBV12-3/TRBV12-4; d_call: NA; j_call: TRBJ2-7; cdr3_aa: CASSPSNEQYF; cdr3_nt: TGTGCCAGCAGCCCGTCCAACGAGCAGTACTTC
clone_size: NA; v_call: TRBV12-3/TRBV12-4; d_call: TRBD1; j_call: TRBJ1-2; cdr3_aa: CASSPQQGRRGGYTF; cdr3_nt: TGTGCCAGCAGTCCACAACAGGGGCGCCGGGGCGGCTACACCTTC
clone_size: NA; v_call: TRBV12-5; d_call: TRBD1; j_call: TRBJ1-2; cdr3_aa: CASGFGTGIVGAYGYTF; cdr3_nt: TGTGCTAGTGGTTTTGGGACAGGGATCGTCGGGGCCTATGGCTACACCTTC
clone_size: many; v_call: TRBV6-5; d_call: NA; j_call: TRBJ1-2; cdr3_aa: CASSYRSSYGYTF; cdr3_nt: TGTGCCAGCAGTTATCGTTCTAGCTATGGCTACACCTTC